This T cell receptor (beta chain) is drawn from a study of blood T cell repertoires in COVID-19. On the study more broadly: Material from acute and convalescent COVID-19 was sourced from the United States, Italy and Spain. The analysed material was cDNA or gDNA that came from T cells, B-cell-depleted T cells, or PBMCs.

Original data processing: Amplified reference gene primers provided the basis for estimating nucleated cell counts. Assay: immunoSEQ multiplex PCR; the TCRdb copy retains only in-frame clones and omits some. That table is the source of V, J and clone size, and D and trimming were worked out from the DNA. Of fewer than 250,000 clones in the sample, roughly four fifths were seen once. This TCR came from a woman aged 45 to 65 with acute or convalescent COVID-19. Sequenced material: peripheral blood.

The CDR3 coding sequence is TGTGCCAGCAGTTTAACTCCCGCTAGCGGGAGATCCAATGAGCAGTTCTTC. It yields the protein CASSLTPASGRSNEQFF. V and J are TRBV27 and TRBJ2-1; TRBD2 matches 10 bases. The length of the CDR3 is 17 residues. CDR1 is MNHEY and CDR2 is SMNVEV in the germline V gene (reference sequence). The V segment lost 2 bases and the J segment 6 bases; nucleotides outside the gene matches: 10.